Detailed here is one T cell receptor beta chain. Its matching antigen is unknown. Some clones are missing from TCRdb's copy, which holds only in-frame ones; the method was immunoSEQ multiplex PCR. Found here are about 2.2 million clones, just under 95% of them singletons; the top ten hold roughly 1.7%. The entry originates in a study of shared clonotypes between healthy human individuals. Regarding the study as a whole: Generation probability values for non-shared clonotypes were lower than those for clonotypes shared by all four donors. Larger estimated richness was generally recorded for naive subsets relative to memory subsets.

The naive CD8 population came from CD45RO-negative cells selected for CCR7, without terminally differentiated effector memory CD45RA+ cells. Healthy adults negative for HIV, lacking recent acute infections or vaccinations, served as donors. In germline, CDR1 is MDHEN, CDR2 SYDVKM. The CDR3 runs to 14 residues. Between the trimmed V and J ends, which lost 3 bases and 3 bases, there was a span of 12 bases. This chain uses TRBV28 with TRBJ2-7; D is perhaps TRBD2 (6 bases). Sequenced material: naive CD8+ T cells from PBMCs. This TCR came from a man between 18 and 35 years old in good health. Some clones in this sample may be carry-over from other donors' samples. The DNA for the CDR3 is TGTGCCAGCAGTTTGGACTATTCCTTCTACGAGCAGTACTTC. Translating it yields CASSLDYSFYEQYF.